This TCR beta chain comes out of a study of blood T cell repertoires in COVID-19 (dated by TCRdb to 2020 to 2022). General notes on the study: Collaborator samples came from the United States, Italy and Spain and covered acute and convalescent phases of COVID-19. The prospective study material was composed of cDNA or gDNA derived from T cells, B-cell-depleted T cells, or PBMCs. The dataset comprised deeply sampled blood TCRbeta repertoires from subjects exposed to, actively infected with, or recovered from COVID-19. The repertoires were released in a freely available public database meant as a resource for research on the immune response to SARS-CoV-2. Samples came from the ongoing ImmuneRACE study (first 160 participants) plus 1,254 subjects from 6 global collaborators. The sample metadata nearly always contained a de-identified subject ID, COVID-19 status, age in years and sex. HLA class I and class II types, where available, came from metadata supplied by the sample provider rather than from assay-based typing. The study at large found these results: How much clinical and demographic metadata was included differed by source and by participant, and the metadata was provided uncurated.

TCRbeta CDR3 regions were amplified from genomic DNA by means of the immunoSEQ Assay, a bias-controlled multiplex PCR. Per the original workflow: The number of nucleated cells in each sample was estimated from the amplification of reference gene primers within the assay. To quantify the absolute abundance of each unique TCRbeta CDR3 rearrangement, sequence reads were collapsed and filtered. Productive Simpson clonality was computed per sample as the square root of Simpson's diversity index over productive rearrangements. TCRdb mirrors the immuneACCESS table, restricted to in-frame sequences. Some clones are absent from its copies; in checked studies, under half trace to an unresolved V gene, and the reason for the others is unknown. V and J calls and clone size follow that table, whereas D and trimming were derived from the DNA. Present in this sample are around 76,000 clones, about 76% of which were seen just once. The ten largest clones add up to 25% to 30% of the sample.

Points on this clone: The antigen it recognizes is unknown. Per-base qualities were not stored, and no clone one base away is much larger.

Whole blood was collected in K2EDTA tubes by collaborating institutions according to the institutions' own protocols. For TCRbeta analysis, collaborators shipped samples as frozen whole blood, isolated PBMCs, or DNA extracted from either of those sample types. V loses 2 bases at its end and J loses 6 bases; junction bases beyond the gene matches: 4. CDR1 SGHTA and CDR2 FQGNSA were looked up in the germline V gene. Including cysteine and phenylalanine, the CDR3 has 15 amino acids. The entry retains the CDR3 DNA only, 45 bases that are in frame from base 1. This clonotype originated in an elderly woman with active or convalescent COVID-19. The chain uses TRBV7-2 and TRBJ2-2, and TRBD1 aligns with 9 junction nucleotides. Specimen: peripheral blood. The bases read TGTGCCAGCAGCTTATTACAGGGGGCGGCCGGGGAGCTGTTTTTT. It specifies CASSLLQGAAGELFF.